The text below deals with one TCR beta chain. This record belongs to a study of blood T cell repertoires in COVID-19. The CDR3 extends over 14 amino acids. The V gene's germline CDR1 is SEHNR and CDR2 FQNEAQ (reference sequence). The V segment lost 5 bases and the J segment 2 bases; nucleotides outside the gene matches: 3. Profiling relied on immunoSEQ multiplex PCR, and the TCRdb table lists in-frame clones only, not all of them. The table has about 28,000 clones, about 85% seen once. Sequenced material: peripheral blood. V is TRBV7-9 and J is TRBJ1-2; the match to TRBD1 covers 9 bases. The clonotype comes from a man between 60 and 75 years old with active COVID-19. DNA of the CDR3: TGTGCCAGCAGCCGTGGACAGGGGAACTATGGCTACACCTTC. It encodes CASSRGQGNYGYTF.